Given below is one TCR beta chain in context. The sample comes from a study of blood T cell repertoires in COVID-19. In the study overall: The United States, Italy and Spain supplied acute and convalescent COVID-19 samples.

Using immunoSEQ multiplex PCR, the repertoire was profiled, and TCRdb retains in-frame clones only, with some absent. This sample has about 68,000 clones, with about nine tenths found just once. The germline V gene has CDR1 SGHRS and CDR2 YFSETQ. V was clipped by 4 bases and J by 8 bases; unmatched bases: 10. The CDR3 covers 15 residues. The sequenced sample was peripheral blood. The source is a young man with acute or convalescent COVID-19. V and J are TRBV5-1 and TRBJ1-5; 9 nucleotides agree with TRBD1. CDR3 nucleotide sequence: TGCGCCAGCAGCCGTGGGACAGGGCGTGACGAGCCCCAGCATTTT. Protein sequence: CASSRGTGRDEPQHF.